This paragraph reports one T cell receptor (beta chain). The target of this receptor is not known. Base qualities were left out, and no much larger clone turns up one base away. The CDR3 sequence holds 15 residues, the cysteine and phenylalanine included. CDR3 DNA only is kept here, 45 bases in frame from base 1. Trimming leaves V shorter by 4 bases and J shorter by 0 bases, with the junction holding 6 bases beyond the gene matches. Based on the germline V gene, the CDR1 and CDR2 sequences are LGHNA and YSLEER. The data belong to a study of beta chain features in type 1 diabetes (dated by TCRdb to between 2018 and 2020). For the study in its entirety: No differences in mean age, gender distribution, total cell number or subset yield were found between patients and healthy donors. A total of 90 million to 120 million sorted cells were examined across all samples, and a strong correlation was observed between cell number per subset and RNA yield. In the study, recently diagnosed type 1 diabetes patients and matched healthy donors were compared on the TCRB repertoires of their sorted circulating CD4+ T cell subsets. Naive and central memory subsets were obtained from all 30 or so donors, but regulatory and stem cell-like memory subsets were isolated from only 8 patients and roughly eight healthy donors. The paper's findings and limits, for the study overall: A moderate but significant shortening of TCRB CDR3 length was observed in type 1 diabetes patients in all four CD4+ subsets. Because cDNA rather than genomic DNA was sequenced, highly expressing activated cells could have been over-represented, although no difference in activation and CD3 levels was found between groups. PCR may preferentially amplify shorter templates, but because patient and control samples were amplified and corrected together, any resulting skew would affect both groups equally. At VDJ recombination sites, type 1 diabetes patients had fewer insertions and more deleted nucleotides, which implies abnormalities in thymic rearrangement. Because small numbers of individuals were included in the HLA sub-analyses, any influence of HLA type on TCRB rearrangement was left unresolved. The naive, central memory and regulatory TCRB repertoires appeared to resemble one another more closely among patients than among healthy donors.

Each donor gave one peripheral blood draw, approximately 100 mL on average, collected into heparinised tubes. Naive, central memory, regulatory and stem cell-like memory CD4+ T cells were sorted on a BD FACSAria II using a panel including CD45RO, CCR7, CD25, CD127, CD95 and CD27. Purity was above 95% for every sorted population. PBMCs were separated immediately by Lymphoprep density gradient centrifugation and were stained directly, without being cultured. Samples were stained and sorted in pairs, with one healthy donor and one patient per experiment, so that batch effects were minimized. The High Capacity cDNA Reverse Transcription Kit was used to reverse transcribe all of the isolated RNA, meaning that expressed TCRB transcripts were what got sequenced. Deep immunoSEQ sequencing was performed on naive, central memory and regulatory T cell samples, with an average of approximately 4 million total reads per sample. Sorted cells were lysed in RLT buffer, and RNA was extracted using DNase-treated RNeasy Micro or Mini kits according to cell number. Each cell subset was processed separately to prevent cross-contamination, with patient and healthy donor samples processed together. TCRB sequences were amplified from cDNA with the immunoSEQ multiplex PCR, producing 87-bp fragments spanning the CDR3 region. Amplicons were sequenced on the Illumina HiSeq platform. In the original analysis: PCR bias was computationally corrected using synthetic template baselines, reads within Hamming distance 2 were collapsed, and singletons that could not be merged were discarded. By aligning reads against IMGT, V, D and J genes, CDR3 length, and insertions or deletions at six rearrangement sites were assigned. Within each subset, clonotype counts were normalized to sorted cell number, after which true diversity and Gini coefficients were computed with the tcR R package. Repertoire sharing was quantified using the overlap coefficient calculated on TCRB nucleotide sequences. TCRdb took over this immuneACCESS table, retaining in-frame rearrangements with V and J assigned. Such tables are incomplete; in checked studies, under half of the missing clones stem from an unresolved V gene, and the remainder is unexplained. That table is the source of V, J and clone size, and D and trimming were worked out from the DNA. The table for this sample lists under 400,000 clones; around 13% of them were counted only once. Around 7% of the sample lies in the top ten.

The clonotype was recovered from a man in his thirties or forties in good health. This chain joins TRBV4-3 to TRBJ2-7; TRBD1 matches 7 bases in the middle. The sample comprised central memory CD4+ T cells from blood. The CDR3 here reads CASSPNRGNSYEQYF. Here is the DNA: TGCGCCAGCAGCCCGAACAGGGGAAACTCCTACGAGCAGTACTTC.